This is a list of T cell receptor beta chains from one sample in a study of cytomegalovirus exposure and HLA in healthy donors. Profiling relied on immunoSEQ multiplex PCR, and the TCRdb table lists in-frame clones only, not all of them. The table shows 100,000 to 150,000 clones, with approximately 70% occurring only once. Sequencing used PBMCs. The receptors derive from a woman aged 60-75 years in good health and CMV-seropositive. CDR3s include the opening cysteine and the closing phenylalanine or tryptophan. The D gene is left open where the match is weak. Clone size, where shown, is once, few, many, or a class for clones that have expanded.

clone_size cdr3_length d_call j_call v_call cdr3_nt cdr3_aa
few 13 TRBD1 TRBJ2-5 TRBV5-4 TGTGCCAGCAGCCCGACAGGGCAAGAGACCCAGTACTTC CASSPTGQETQYF
- 16 TRBD2 TRBJ2-4 TRBV10-3 TGTGCCATCAGTGATGGGAGGGTTCTAGCCAAAAACATTCAGTACTTC CAISDGRVLAKNIQYF
- 12 - TRBJ1-5 TRBV7-9 TGTGCCAGCAGCTTTGGAGACCAGCCCCAGCATTTT CASSFGDQPQHF
- 14 - TRBJ2-2 TRBV6-5 TGTGCCAGCAGTTACAGGGAGGACACCGGGGAGCTGTTTTTT CASSYREDTGELFF
few 14 TRBD1 TRBJ2-7 TRBV5-1 TGCGCCAGCAGGTTCGATGGGACAGGGGGTGAGCAGTACTTC CASRFDGTGGEQYF
once 18 TRBD1 TRBJ1-4 TRBV19 TGTGCCAGTAGTATAGTGGGGACAGGGGGTGCAACTAATGAAAAACTGTTTTTT CASSIVGTGGATNEKLFF
- 11 - TRBJ1-2 TRBV29-1 TGCAGCGTTGTTCAGGGCTATGGCTACACCTTC CSVVQGYGYTF
- 18 TRBD1 TRBJ2-7 TRBV11-1 TGTGCCAGCAGCTTCGGGACAGGGGGTAAATGGTTCTCGTTCGAGCAGTACTTC CASSFGTGGKWFSFEQYF
few 15 TRBD1 TRBJ2-7 TRBV7-6 TGTGCCAGCAGCTTAGCCGGGACAGTCTCCTACGAGCAGTACTTC CASSLAGTVSYEQYF
- 13 - TRBJ1-2 TRBV9 TGTGCCAGCAGCGTCGACAGGAACTATGGCTACACCTTC CASSVDRNYGYTF
few 14 TRBD1 TRBJ2-7 TRBV6-5 TGTGCCAGCAGTGAACGACAGGGGGCCTACGAGCAGTACTTC CASSERQGAYEQYF
- 16 TRBD1 TRBJ1-5 TRBV5-8 TGTGCCAGCAGCTGGTGGACAGGGATTAGCAATCAGCCCCAGCATTTT CASSWWTGISNQPQHF
once 14 TRBD1 TRBJ1-1 TRBV6-1 TGTGCCAGCACGAGACAGGGGTTGAACACTGAAGCTTTCTTT CASTRQGLNTEAFF
few 13 - TRBJ1-1 TRBV9 TGTGCCAGCTCCCGTCAAGGGGGCACTGAAGCTTTCTTT CASSRQGGTEAFF
once 15 TRBD2 TRBJ2-3 TRBV29-1 TGCAGCGTTGAATTCTTAGCGGGGGCTGGAGATACGCAGTATTTT CSVEFLAGAGDTQYF
- 12 - TRBJ2-7 TRBV5-4 TGTGCCAGCAGCCCTGCCGGAGGCGAGCAGTACTTC CASSPAGGEQYF
- 14 - TRBJ1-4 TRBV11-2 TGTGCCAGCTCCCTGGGCAGGGGAGGGGAAAAACTGTTTTTT CASSLGRGGEKLFF
- 16 TRBD2 TRBJ2-2 TRBV5-1 TGCGCCAGCAGCTCCCGTCCGGGAGGGAGCACCGGGGAGCTGTTTTTT CASSSRPGGSTGELFF
- 13 - TRBJ1-1 TRBV4-1 TGCGCCAGCAGCCAGGACAAGGGCACTGAAGCTTTCTTT CASSQDKGTEAFF
- 18 TRBD2 TRBJ2-1 TRBV4-2 TGTGCCAGCAGCCAAGACCCCCCTAGCGGATACTCCTACAATGAGCAGTTCTTC CASSQDPPSGYSYNEQFF
- 15 TRBD1 TRBJ2-1 TRBV11-1 TGTGCCAGCAGCTTAGTGGGACAGGGAGTTAATGAGCAGTTCTTC CASSLVGQGVNEQFF
- 15 - TRBJ2-5 TRBV6-5 TGTACCAGCAAGTATCGCGGGGTTCTCCAAGAGACCCAGTACTTC CTSKYRGVLQETQYF
- 16 TRBD1 TRBJ2-1 TRBV27 TGTGCCAGCAGTTCGACAGGGACCTTCTCCTACAATGAGCAGTTCTTC CASSSTGTFSYNEQFF
- 13 - TRBJ1-2 TRBV6-6 TGTGCCAGCAGTCGGACAGAGATCTATGGCTACACCTTC CASSRTEIYGYTF
- 14 TRBD1 TRBJ1-2 TRBV7-9 TGTGCCAGCAGCTTAGGACAGGGGGCCTATGGCTACACCTTC CASSLGQGAYGYTF
- 16 - TRBJ2-5 TRBV6-5 TGTGCCAGCAGTTACTCACCCTCGGCGGCTCAAGAGACCCAGTACTTC CASSYSPSAAQETQYF
- 16 - TRBJ2-1 TRBV11-2 TGTGCCAGCAGCCCGTACAGGGTAGGCACCTACAATGAGCAGTTCTTC CASSPYRVGTYNEQFF
- 13 - TRBJ2-1 TRBV11-1 TGTGCCAGCAGCGTGCCGCAGGAACCCGAGCAGTTCTTC CASSVPQEPEQFF
- 14 - TRBJ1-2 TRBV14 TGTGCCAGCAGCCACGGGAATATGGTCTATGGCTACACCTTC CASSHGNMVYGYTF
- 12 - TRBJ2-5 TRBV6-5 TGTGCCAGCAGCCAAGGGAGAGAGACCCAGTACTTC CASSQGRETQYF
- 18 TRBD1 TRBJ2-6 TRBV5-5 TGTGCCAGCAGCCGCCAGGGACAGCAGTTCTCTGGGGCCAACGTCCTGACTTTC CASSRQGQQFSGANVLTF
few 15 TRBD2 TRBJ2-5 TRBV2 TGTGCCAGCAGTGAGACTAGCGGGGGAACGGAGACCCAGTACTTC CASSETSGGTETQYF
- 14 TRBD2 TRBJ2-7 TRBV7-6 TGTGCCAGCAGCGAGCGGGACGGGATTTACGAGCAGTACTTC CASSERDGIYEQYF
- 16 TRBD2 TRBJ2-3 TRBV7-8 TGTGCCAGCAGCTTAGGACTAGCGGGGGGAACGGGTACGCAGTATTTT CASSLGLAGGTGTQYF
- 14 TRBD1 TRBJ1-3 TRBV19 TGTGCCAGTAGTGAAGACAGGGATCGAAACACCATATATTTT CASSEDRDRNTIYF
- 15 TRBD2 TRBJ2-1 TRBV9 TGTGCCAGCAGCGGGGGGAGCGGGGGTTACAATGAGCAGTTCTTC CASSGGSGGYNEQFF